Listed here is a single T cell receptor beta chain. The record originates from a study of blood T cell repertoires in COVID-19. Study overall: Italy, Spain and the United States were the sources of the convalescent and acute COVID-19 samples.

As processed by the authors: Counts of nucleated cells, estimated from reference gene primer amplification, were obtained. The repertoire was sequenced with immunoSEQ multiplex PCR; TCRdb's copy has only in-frame clones and lacks some. V and J calls and clone size follow that table, whereas D and trimming were derived from the DNA. This repertoire shows about 48,000 clones, more than 70% found once; its top ten account for 5% to 7%. This TCR came from a woman aged 55-70 years with acute or convalescent COVID-19. The material sequenced was peripheral blood.

CDR3 amino acids: CAWSVQMNTEAFF. Here the CDR3 DNA reads TGTGCCTGGAGTGTCCAAATGAACACTGAAGCTTTCTTT. The chain joins TRBV30 to TRBJ1-1; D unclear. The CDR3 covers 13 residues. Germline assignment: CDR1 GTSNPN and CDR2 SVGIG (reference sequence). V was shortened by 0 bases and J by 0 bases, with 5 bases between the two germline ends.